This paragraph reports one T cell receptor (beta chain). Germline lookup yields CDR1 MNHNS and CDR2 SASEGT. This CDR3 region has 15 residues. Trimming took 1 base from V and 0 from J, leaving 7 bases between them. TCRdb keeps only in-frame clones here, not all; method: immunoSEQ multiplex PCR. The sample lists tens of thousands of clones, approximately 81% occurring once. This sample stems from a study of blood T cell repertoires in COVID-19. For the study at large: Some COVID-19 samples were acute and others convalescent; all came from the United States, Italy and Spain.

The source is a woman over 75 with active or convalescent COVID-19. The chain carries TRBV6-1 and TRBJ1-3; D remains ambiguous. The sequenced sample consisted of peripheral blood. CDR3 nucleotides: TGTGCCAGCAGTGAAGGAGGATTCTCTGGAAACACCATATATTTT. It yields the protein CASSEGGFSGNTIYF.